This T cell receptor beta chain appears in the sequencing data of a study of shared clonotypes between healthy human individuals. Overall study findings and caveats: Genetic and exposure-history diversity was limited by the few donors.

Only CD45RO-negative cells positively selected for CCR7 counted as naive CD8 cells, so terminally differentiated effector memory CD45RA+ cells were excluded. Germline V lookup: CDR1 SGHRS, CDR2 YFSETQ. The CDR3 contains 15 residues. Trimming pared 0 bases from V and 2 bases from J, leaving 12 bases between. The authors loaded about 200 ng DNA, about 30,000 T cell genomes, into sorted-subset replicate PCRs. Here immunoSEQ multiplex PCR was the method, and the copy in TCRdb shows in-frame clones only, minus some. The table lists about 580,000 clones, 95% to 98% of them singletons, with approximately 0.3% in the top ten. Turning to this clone: Its antigen remains unidentified.

The sequence derives from a man under 40 in good health. This chain uses TRBV5-1 with TRBJ2-7, with a tentative D call TRBD1 (6 bases). Sequencing input: naive CD8+ T cells sorted from blood. CDR3 in DNA: TGCGCCAGCAGCTTGGTGGTACAGGGCGCCTACGAGCAGTACTTC. It encodes CASSLVVQGAYEQYF. The variable domain in full, with the rest retrieved from reference TRBV5-1 and TRBJ2-7, is KAGVTQTPRYLIKTRGQQVTLSCSPISGHRSVSWYQQTPGQGLQFLFEYFSETQRNKGNFPGRFSGRQFSNSRSEMNVSTLELGDSALYLCASSLVVQGAYEQYFGPGTRLTVT.